This is a list of T cell receptor beta chains from one sample in a study of cytomegalovirus exposure and HLA in healthy donors. Some clones are missing from TCRdb's copy, which holds only in-frame ones; the method was immunoSEQ multiplex PCR. Seen here are under 200,000 clones, roughly 87% observed once, and the top ten hold 1.5%. Sequencing was performed on PBMCs. The receptors were sampled from a girl aged 5 to 17 in good health and CMV-seropositive. Both conserved end residues are part of each CDR3. The D gene is left open where the match is weak. Not every row has a clone size; where given, it reads once, few, many or a size class.

clone size,J gene,V gene,D gene,CDR3 DNA,CDR3 protein
-,TRBJ1-2,TRBV29-1,-,TGCAGCGTTGAAGCGTGGCAGGGACTTCGGCGCTACACCTTC,CSVEAWQGLRRYTF
few,TRBJ1-3,TRBV6-6,-,TGTGCCAGCGGCAGGTCAGGAAACACCATATATTTT,CASGRSGNTIYF
-,TRBJ2-1,TRBV5-1,-,TGCGCCAGCAGCTTGGGCCCCGCGGGCGGCTACAATGAGCAGTTCTTC,CASSLGPAGGYNEQFF
-,TRBJ2-2,TRBV18,TRBD2,TGTGCCAGCTCACCCTTGGGGGGGGCGAACACCGGGGAGCTGTTTTTT,CASSPLGGANTGELFF
-,TRBJ1-2,TRBV4-1,-,TGCGCCAGCAGCCCCCATCCTACAGGGACGCGGGTTGATGGCTACACCTTC,CASSPHPTGTRVDGYTF
few,TRBJ2-2,TRBV5-1,TRBD1,TGCGCCAGCAGGCCCCCGGGACAGGGAAAAACCGGGGAGCTGTTTTTT,CASRPPGQGKTGELFF
-,TRBJ1-4,TRBV18,-,TGTGCCAGCTCACCATCCCAAACCGAGGTGAGGGAAAAACTGTTTTTT,CASSPSQTEVREKLFF
-,TRBJ2-7,TRBV6-5,TRBD1,TGTGCCAGCAGGCGGACAGGGATGGAGCAGTACTTC,CASRRTGMEQYF
once,TRBJ2-1,TRBV5-5,TRBD1,TGTGCCAGCAGCTTGGGACAGGGTCTCTACAATGAGCAGTTCTTC,CASSLGQGLYNEQFF
-,TRBJ2-1,TRBV11-1,TRBD2,TGTGCCAGCAGCTTAGCCCTAGCGGGCTACAATGAGCAGTTCTTC,CASSLALAGYNEQFF
few,TRBJ2-7,TRBV11-3,-,TGTGCCAGCAGCGGGCAGAGCTACGAGCAGTACTTC,CASSGQSYEQYF
-,TRBJ2-3,TRBV6-6,TRBD1,TGTGCCAGCAGTTACTTCCAGGGGGCAGTGACAGATACGCAGTATTTT,CASSYFQGAVTDTQYF
-,TRBJ1-4,TRBV2,TRBD1,TGTGCCAGCAGTGCTAGGGGACAGCCTAATGAAAAACTGTTTTTT,CASSARGQPNEKLFF
-,TRBJ1-5,TRBV27,TRBD1,TGTGCCAGCAGTTTAGACAGGGCGGGGAATCAGCCCCAGCATTTT,CASSLDRAGNQPQHF
-,TRBJ2-2,TRBV7-6,-,TGTGCCAGCAGCCTTAACACCGGGGAGCTGTTTTTT,CASSLNTGELFF
-,TRBJ2-3,TRBV6-4,TRBD2,TGTGCCAGCAGTGACAGGGCGGGAGGGAAAGATACGCAGTATTTT,CASSDRAGGKDTQYF
-,TRBJ2-7,TRBV9,TRBD2,TGTGCCAGCAGTCCCGTTGGGGCGGGGGACGAGCAGTACTTC,CASSPVGAGDEQYF
-,TRBJ2-3,TRBV9,-,TGTGCCAGCAGCGTAGGAGCCAATAGCGCCACAGATACGCAGTATTTT,CASSVGANSATDTQYF
few,TRBJ1-5,TRBV6-6,-,TGTGCCAGCAGCAAGAACAGGGCGAGCAATCAGCCCCAGCATTTT,CASSKNRASNQPQHF
-,TRBJ1-4,TRBV6-5,-,TGTGCCAGCAGTTCTCTCTCACGGGGAACTAATGAAAAACTGTTTTTT,CASSSLSRGTNEKLFF
-,TRBJ2-1,TRBV9,TRBD2,TGTGCCAGCAGCGTATCTGGCGGGGGGGCCATTGAGCAGTTCTTC,CASSVSGGGAIEQFF
-,TRBJ2-5,TRBV6-5,-,TGTGCCAGCAGTCCCACTGGGCCAGACGAAGAGACCCAGTACTTC,CASSPTGPDEETQYF
-,TRBJ2-7,TRBV7-9,-,TGTTCCAGCAGCTTAGGGAGCTACGAGCAGTACTTC,CSSSLGSYEQYF
-,TRBJ1-1,TRBV6-1,-,TGTGCCAGCAGTGATAGGGGGAACACTGAAGCTTTCTTT,CASSDRGNTEAFF
few,TRBJ1-3,TRBV5-4,TRBD1,TGTGCCAGCAGCACCCGGGACAGGGGAAACACCATATATTTT,CASSTRDRGNTIYF
-,TRBJ2-5,TRBV6-6,-,TGTGCCAGCACCTTACCCCCGGGGAGGCAAGAGACCCAGTACTTC,CASTLPPGRQETQYF
-,TRBJ2-7,TRBV6-5,TRBD1,TGTGCCAGCATTGGGACAGGGGGCTACGAGCAGTACTTC,CASIGTGGYEQYF
-,TRBJ2-2,TRBV5-1,TRBD1,TGCGCCAGCAGCGTAAAGACAGGGTTTAGTACCGGGGAGCTGTTTTTT,CASSVKTGFSTGELFF
-,TRBJ2-1,TRBV2,-,TGTGCCAGCAGTGAAGCTTGGGGCATCGATGAGCAGTTCTTC,CASSEAWGIDEQFF
-,TRBJ2-7,TRBV9,-,TGTGCCAGCAGCGTAGCACCCGTTGCGCCATCCCAGCAGTACTTC,CASSVAPVAPSQQYF
-,TRBJ1-5,TRBV7-2,-,TGTGCCAGCAGCTTAGTGACATTCGAACAGCCCCAGCATTTT,CASSLVTFEQPQHF
-,TRBJ2-1,TRBV5-4,TRBD1,TGTGCCAGCAGCTTGGCTGTACGGGACAGGGGTAAGTTCTTC,CASSLAVRDRGKFF
once,TRBJ2-5,TRBV7-3,-,TGTGCCAGCAGCTTAGCGGGTCCAGGTGAGACCCAGTACTTC,CASSLAGPGETQYF
-,TRBJ2-3,TRBV4-1,TRBD1,TGCGCCAGCAGCCACCCCTCTCCCGACAGGGCCCCAGATACGCAGTATTTT,CASSHPSPDRAPDTQYF
-,TRBJ1-2,TRBV7-2,-,TGTGCCAGCAGCTTAGGGGTGGTTGGAGGGGTTAATGGCTACACCTTC,CASSLGVVGGVNGYTF
-,TRBJ2-1,TRBV7-9,-,TGTGCCAGCAGCTTAGAACAGTCCTACAATGAGCAGTTCTTC,CASSLEQSYNEQFF
-,TRBJ2-1,TRBV5-6,TRBD2,TGTGCCAGCAGCTTCGAGCGGGAGGGTGAGCAGTTCTTC,CASSFEREGEQFF
-,TRBJ1-5,TRBV7-2,-,TGTGCCAGCAGTAGCGCGGGTAGCAATCAGCCCCAGCATTTT,CASSSAGSNQPQHF
few,TRBJ1-2,TRBV6-5,-,TGTGCCAGCAGTTACGTCCATAACTATGGCTACACCTTC,CASSYVHNYGYTF
-,TRBJ2-1,TRBV5-1,TRBD2,TGCGCCAGCAGCTTTAGCGGGAGTTCGTCCTACAATGAGCAGTTCTTC,CASSFSGSSSYNEQFF
-,TRBJ2-3,TRBV9,-,TGTGCCAGCAGCCCCCAGGTCGCAGATACGCAGTATTTT,CASSPQVADTQYF
-,TRBJ1-2,TRBV27,TRBD1,TGTGCCAGCAGGAGAGGGACAGGAGGTAGCTACACCTTC,CASRRGTGGSYTF
-,TRBJ2-3,TRBV7-9,-,TGTGCCAGCAGCTCCCGACTGGAAGCCACAGATACGCAGTATTTT,CASSSRLEATDTQYF
once,TRBJ2-5,TRBV7-6,TRBD2,TGTGCCAGCAGCTTAACCATAAGAGGAGCGGGAGGGAGAAAGACCCAGTACTTC,CASSLTIRGAGGRKTQYF
-,TRBJ1-4,TRBV10-3,-,TGTGCCATTAGCGGCCCAAGCGGAGGCGAAAAACTGTTTTTT,CAISGPSGGEKLFF
-,TRBJ1-5,TRBV9,TRBD1,TGTGCCAGCAGGCAAGACTCCGGGACAGGGGGGAATCAGCCCCAGCATTTT,CASRQDSGTGGNQPQHF
-,TRBJ1-1,TRBV30,TRBD1,TGTGCCTTGGGACAGCTGAACACTGAAGCTTTCTTT,CALGQLNTEAFF
-,TRBJ2-7,TRBV5-6,TRBD1,TGTGCCAGCAGGGGTAGACAGGGCCCCATTCTTTACGAGCAGTACTTC,CASRGRQGPILYEQYF